The entry that follows covers one T cell receptor beta chain sequence. The data were produced by immunoSEQ multiplex PCR, yet TCRdb's version contains in-frame clones alone and is incomplete. The data show approximately 440,000 clones, 80% to 95% seen once. The data were obtained in a study of blood T cell repertoires in COVID-19. The CDR3 consists of 14 residues. Germline V CDR1 and CDR2: MDHEN, SYDVKM. With V trimmed by 5 bases and J by 4 bases, 6 bases remained unmatched. V and J are TRBV28 and TRBJ1-2; 8 bases map to TRBD1. The sequence was collected from a man between 18 and 35 years old who had recovered from COVID-19. The sample comprised PBMCs or T cells enriched from blood (not recorded which). Written as DNA, the CDR3 is TGTGCCAGCAGTCCTGACAGGGGTAGCTATGGCTACACCTTC. As protein: CASSPDRGSYGYTF.